Below are 3 T cell receptor beta chains sequenced from a single sample in a study of OX40 agonist ivuxolimab in advanced cancers. Sequencing was performed with immunoSEQ multiplex PCR; in TCRdb, only in-frame clones are kept and a portion is missing. This table has approximately 60,000 clones, about 83% appearing once. This specimen was CD4+ or CD8+ T cells sorted from blood, taken in a trial of the OX40 agonist ivuxolimab. These receptors all come from an adult with an advanced solid tumor such as melanoma, head and neck, liver or kidney cancer.

This clone was counted once. The chain recombines TRBV5-6 with TRBJ1-6; maybe TRBD1 (6 bases). This CDR3 contains 14 residues. The V end lost 3 bases, the J end lost 8 bases, and 12 bases lay between the germline ends. CDR1 is SGHDT, CDR2 YYEEEE, per germline. For the CDR3, the DNA is TGTGCCAGCAGCTCACAGGGAACCTATTCACCCCTCCACTTT. It specifies CASSSQGTYSPLHF.

This sequence joins TRBV29-1 and TRBJ2-1; possible D gene TRBD2, 5 bases. Between the trimmed V and J ends, which lost 4 bases and 2 bases, there was a span of 12 bases. The V gene's germline CDR1 is SQVTM and CDR2 ANQGSEA. CDR3 length equals 14 residues. This chain's CDR3 is CSVVGLATYNEQFF. Here the CDR3 DNA reads TGCAGCGTTGTCGGGCTAGCCACCTACAATGAGCAGTTCTTC.

V gene TRBV7-6 combines with J gene TRBJ2-5; TRBD2 matches 11 bases. Germline V gene data show CDR1 as SGHVS and CDR2 as FNYEAQ. CDR3 length: 15 residues. V shed 2 bases, J shed 4 bases, and the junction held 3 bases outside the gene matches. The CDR3 is CASSLSSGGPETQYF. In DNA, the CDR3 is TGTGCCAGCAGCTTATCTAGCGGGGGGCCAGAGACCCAGTACTTC. Full variable domain (outside the CDR3, taken from reference TRBV7-6 and TRBJ2-5): GAGVSQSPRYKVTKRGQDVALRCDPISGHVSLYWYRQALGQGPEFLTYFNYEAQQDKSGLPNDRFSAERPEGSISTLTIQRTEQRDSAMYRCASSLSSGGPETQYFGPGTRLLVL.